This T cell receptor beta chain was observed in a study of control samples from healthy donors and cancer patients. Libraries were prepared by immunoSEQ multiplex PCR; TCRdb keeps only in-frame clonotypes and omits some of them. The sample shows under 200,000 clones, and 2% to 2.5% sits with its ten largest clones. The CDR3 spans 14 residues. Germline CDR1 is MDHEN and CDR2 is SYDVKM. V shed 8 bases and J shed 3 bases, with 16 bases lying between them. Specimen: blood. This sequence joins TRBV28 and TRBJ1-1, with D possibly being TRBD1 (6 bases). The TCR sequence derives from a woman aged 30 to 39 in good health. In DNA form, the CDR3 reads TGTGCCAGCTTTTCGGGGGCCGGCTACACTGAAGCTTTCTTT. As protein: CASFSGAGYTEAFF. The variable domain in full, with the rest retrieved from reference TRBV28 and TRBJ1-1, is DVKVTQSSRYLVKRTGEKVFLECVQDMDHENMFWYRQDPGLGLRLIYFSYDVKMKEKGDIPEGYSVSREKKERFSLILESASTNQTSMYLCASFSGAGYTEAFFGQGTRLTVV.